Shown below are 3 T cell receptor beta chains from a single sample sequenced in a study of PD-L1 blockade in urothelial cancer. Assay used: immunoSEQ multiplex PCR; TCRdb lists only in-frame clones, some missing. The sample includes around 33,000 clones, about four fifths of them seen just once. The sequences come from PBMCs, collected around atezolizumab (anti-PD-L1) treatment. Every receptor here comes from a man aged 65 to 85 with urothelial cancer.

The rearrangement joins TRBV6-9 to TRBJ2-7, with no clear D. The CDR3 runs to 14 residues. V was pared by 10 bases and J by 2 bases, with 18 bases between. Germline CDR1 MNHGY, CDR2 SVAAGI. Written as DNA, the CDR3 is TGTGCCACCACCCACCCGTGGCAGACCTACGAGCAGTACTTC. It encodes CATTHPWQTYEQYF.

The chain combines TRBV10-3 with TRBJ2-1; weak D call: TRBD1 (6 bases). This CDR3 comprises 14 residues. Germline CDR1 ENHRY, CDR2 SYGVKD. The germline V and J ends were trimmed by 10 bases and 3 bases, with 16 bases remaining between them. The CDR3 loop is CATQRAGDYNEQFF. The CDR3, as DNA: TGTGCCACCCAAAGGGCAGGGGACTACAATGAGCAGTTCTTC.

This clone has a single count. This chain joins TRBV2 and TRBJ2-7; TRBD2 matches 7 bases. Unmatched junction bases numbered 11, after V lost 2 bases and J lost 7 bases. The CDR3 covers 15 residues. From germline, CDR1 is SNHLY and CDR2 FYNNEI. The CDR3 sequence: CASSEIYAGAGEQYF. CDR3 DNA sequence: TGTGCCAGCAGTGAAATATATGCGGGAGCGGGAGAGCAGTACTTC.